These T cell receptor beta chains were read from a single sample in a study of T cell responses to AZD1222 COVID-19 vaccine. Sequencing used immunoSEQ multiplex PCR; TCRdb keeps in-frame clones, though not all of them. Of some 100,000 clones listed, 87% are singletons. Sequenced material: peripheral blood, taken on day 0 of AZD1222 vaccination. The origin of the receptors is an adult in good health. Both conserved end residues are part of each CDR3.

cdr3_aa: CASSFQGDTEAFF
v_call: TRBV7-8
j_call: TRBJ1-1

cdr3_aa: CASSSTTASSLYEQYF
v_call: TRBV6-6
j_call: TRBJ2-7

cdr3_aa: CASSPLNTEAFF
v_call: TRBV18
j_call: TRBJ1-1

cdr3_aa: CASSIVQYNEQFF
v_call: TRBV19
j_call: TRBJ2-1

cdr3_aa: CASSQGLWASSTDTQYF
v_call: TRBV14
j_call: TRBJ2-3

cdr3_aa: CASNTAGVYSNQPQHF
v_call: TRBV5-8
j_call: TRBJ1-5

cdr3_aa: CASSPTRGISDMNTEAFF
v_call: TRBV28
j_call: TRBJ1-1

cdr3_aa: CASSADRMPQHF
v_call: TRBV7-8
j_call: TRBJ1-5

cdr3_aa: CASSLQGHQPQHF
v_call: TRBV27
j_call: TRBJ1-5

cdr3_aa: CASSIDLTGMNTEAFF
v_call: TRBV19
j_call: TRBJ1-1

cdr3_aa: CASSGLGGGKNIQYF
v_call: TRBV6-2/TRBV6-3
j_call: TRBJ2-4

cdr3_aa: CASSYTRGWGGGPYEQYF
v_call: TRBV7-8
j_call: TRBJ2-7

cdr3_aa: CASSPQYGKQETQYF
v_call: TRBV18
j_call: TRBJ2-5

cdr3_aa: CASTTGTGFSSSGNTIYF
v_call: TRBV7-9
j_call: TRBJ1-3

cdr3_aa: CASSLAGDTEAFF
v_call: TRBV7-9
j_call: TRBJ1-1

cdr3_aa: CASSSGQPNEKLFF
v_call: TRBV11-1
j_call: TRBJ1-4

cdr3_aa: CATSRELSSGNTIYF
v_call: TRBV15
j_call: TRBJ1-3

cdr3_aa: CASSQTVGRLGGVYGYTF
v_call: TRBV4-3
j_call: TRBJ1-2

cdr3_aa: CSVEDPPSGTGSNTGELFF
v_call: TRBV29-1
j_call: TRBJ2-2

cdr3_aa: CASSTGTVTTYEQYF
v_call: TRBV18
j_call: TRBJ2-7

cdr3_aa: CASSLAQGSQPQHF
v_call: TRBV5-1
j_call: TRBJ1-5

cdr3_aa: CASSSGHLNEKLFF
v_call: TRBV7-2
j_call: TRBJ1-4

cdr3_aa: CSARGQGKLFF
v_call: TRBV20-1
j_call: TRBJ1-4

cdr3_aa: CASSIDRQEWYNSPLHF
v_call: TRBV19
j_call: TRBJ1-6

cdr3_aa: CASSLGQQTGNTIYF
v_call: TRBV7-7
j_call: TRBJ1-3

cdr3_aa: CAISRSGGESNEQFF
v_call: TRBV10-3
j_call: TRBJ2-1

cdr3_aa: CASSSLAANTGELFF
v_call: TRBV7-7
j_call: TRBJ2-2

cdr3_aa: CASSLVRDGSPLHF
v_call: TRBV7-6
j_call: TRBJ1-6

cdr3_aa: CASSQVAASEQYF
v_call: TRBV4-3
j_call: TRBJ2-7

cdr3_aa: CASSSRTRETQYF
v_call: TRBV6-2/TRBV6-3
j_call: TRBJ2-5

cdr3_aa: CASSQDGGPRREQYF
v_call: TRBV4-3
j_call: TRBJ2-7

cdr3_aa: CASSYVRGGSEPQHF
v_call: TRBV6-5
j_call: TRBJ1-5

cdr3_aa: CASSVADFREGTTDTQYF
v_call: TRBV9
j_call: TRBJ2-3

cdr3_aa: CASSTRQGVATEAFF
v_call: TRBV19
j_call: TRBJ1-1

cdr3_aa: CASSTRQGDGYTF
v_call: TRBV19
j_call: TRBJ1-2

cdr3_aa: CASSVGWQSGDLHF
v_call: TRBV9
j_call: TRBJ1-6

cdr3_aa: CASSPQGQFPRGSGNTIYF
v_call: TRBV7-9
j_call: TRBJ1-3

cdr3_aa: CASSRDGVGVGGEQFF
v_call: TRBV7-3
j_call: TRBJ2-1

cdr3_aa: CASSQLTVEQPQHF
v_call: TRBV4-1
j_call: TRBJ1-5

cdr3_aa: CASSYSREGGNNEQFF
v_call: TRBV6-5
j_call: TRBJ2-1

cdr3_aa: CASSIGTQVSNQPQHF
v_call: TRBV7-8
j_call: TRBJ1-5

cdr3_aa: CASSLGGGGAYNEQFF
v_call: TRBV7-2
j_call: TRBJ2-1

cdr3_aa: CASSLLGVKSTDTQYF
v_call: TRBV5-6
j_call: TRBJ2-3

cdr3_aa: CASSTPDRDRGPNTF
v_call: TRBV6-2/TRBV6-3
j_call: TRBJ1-2

cdr3_aa: CASTGGNSPLHF
v_call: TRBV28
j_call: TRBJ1-6